The TCR beta chain under discussion was sequenced for a study of cytomegalovirus exposure and HLA in healthy donors. PCR used 60 Vbeta primers and 13 Jbeta primers. TCRdb keeps only in-frame clones here, not all; method: immunoSEQ multiplex PCR. The sample records about 190,000 clones, approximately 84% being singletons. From germline, CDR1 is SGHVS and CDR2 FNYEAQ. The V gene lost 5 bases and the J gene lost 4 bases, with 14 bases spanning the gap. CDR3 size: 14 residues. This rearrangement joins TRBV7-6 to TRBJ1-1; weak D call: TRBD1 (6 bases). This TCR was sampled from a boy aged 5-17 years in good health and CMV-seronegative. Sequencing was performed on PBMCs. CDR3 DNA sequence: TGTGCCAGCAGCACAGCCGGGGGGGCCACTGAAGCTTTCTTT. Amino acid sequence: CASSTAGGATEAFF.